The source of this TCR beta chain is a study of breast tumors, draining lymph nodes, adjacent tissues. Study results and limitations: Findings are consistent with lymph node origin and intratumoral expansion of most tumor T cells.

Many counts were recorded for this clonotype. Its specificity is unknown. Breast cancer patients provided tissue from their axillary draining lymph nodes. Each CDR3 protein gets one entry after TCRdb re-called the multiplex PCR reads with MiXCR. The table shows 70,000 to 95,000 distinct CDR3 sequences, with roughly a fifth occurring only once. V was clipped by 5 bases and J by 5 bases; unmatched bases: 9. The CDR3 spans 16 residues. The V gene's germline CDR1 is SEHNR and CDR2 FQNEAQ (reference sequence). The chain couples TRBV7-9 to TRBJ2-2; 9 bases fit TRBD1. The clonotype comes from a female donor with breast cancer. Some clones in this sample may be carry-over from other donors' samples. Sequenced sample: axillary lymph node tissue. The CDR3 is CASSTWTGDLTGELFF. The CDR3 coding sequence is TGTGCCAGCAGCACCTGGACAGGGGATTTGACCGGGGAGCTGTTTTTT.